This TCR beta chain is drawn from a study of cytomegalovirus exposure and HLA in healthy donors. Though probably carrying unrecorded immune exposures, donors were nominally healthy at sampling. General observations from the study: Based on reports, TCR beta sequences accurately predicted HLA-A and HLA-B alleles for most subjects. Data from an earlier analysis indicated that most TCR beta V segments were productive either about 87% or about 30% of the time. DRB1 had the most TCR associations and HLA-C the fewest, a later analysis found, with rates varying by HLA locus.

It was with 60 Vbeta and 13 Jbeta primers that the PCR ran. Clones were sequenced by immunoSEQ multiplex PCR, and TCRdb holds only the in-frame ones, with some missing. This sample has about 130,000 clones; roughly three quarters occur once, and the top ten carry around 1.8%. As for this clone: Its specificity is unknown.

After removal of 6 bases from V and 14 bases from J, the junction contained 14 bases not matched to a gene. The CDR3 is 15 amino acids. Germline loops: CDR1 MDHEN, CDR2 SYDVKM. V is TRBV28 and J is TRBJ1-6, with 9 nucleotides matching TRBD1. The TCR originated in a woman aged 40 to 50 in good health and CMV-seronegative. The sequenced sample consisted of PBMCs. The CDR3 DNA follows: TGTGCCAGCAGATCAACCGGGACAGGGCCTCTCACCCTCCACTTT. Protein sequence: CASRSTGTGPLTLHF.